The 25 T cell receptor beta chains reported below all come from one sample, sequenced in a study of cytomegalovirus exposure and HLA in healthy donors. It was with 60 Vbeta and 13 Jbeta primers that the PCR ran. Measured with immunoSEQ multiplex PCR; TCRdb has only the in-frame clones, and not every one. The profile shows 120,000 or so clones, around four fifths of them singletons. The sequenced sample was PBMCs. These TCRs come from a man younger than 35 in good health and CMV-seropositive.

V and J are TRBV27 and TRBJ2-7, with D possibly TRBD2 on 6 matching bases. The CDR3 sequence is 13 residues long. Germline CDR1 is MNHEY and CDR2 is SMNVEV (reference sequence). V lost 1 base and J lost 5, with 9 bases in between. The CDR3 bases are TGTGCCAGCAGTTTATTAGGCGGGGACGAGCAGTACTTC. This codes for CASSLLGGDEQYF.

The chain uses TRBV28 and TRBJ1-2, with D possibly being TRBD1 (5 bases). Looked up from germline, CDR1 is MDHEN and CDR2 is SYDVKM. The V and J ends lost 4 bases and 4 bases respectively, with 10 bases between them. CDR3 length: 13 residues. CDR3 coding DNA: TGTGCCAGCAGTTATGACAGTTCCTATGGCTACACCTTC. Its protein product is CASSYDSSYGYTF.

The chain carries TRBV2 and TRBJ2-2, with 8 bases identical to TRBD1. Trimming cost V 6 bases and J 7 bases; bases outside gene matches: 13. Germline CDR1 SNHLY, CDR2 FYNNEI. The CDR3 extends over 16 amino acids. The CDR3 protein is CASRGDRRFENGELFF. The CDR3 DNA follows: TGTGCCAGCAGGGGGGACAGGAGATTTGAGAACGGGGAGCTGTTTTTT.

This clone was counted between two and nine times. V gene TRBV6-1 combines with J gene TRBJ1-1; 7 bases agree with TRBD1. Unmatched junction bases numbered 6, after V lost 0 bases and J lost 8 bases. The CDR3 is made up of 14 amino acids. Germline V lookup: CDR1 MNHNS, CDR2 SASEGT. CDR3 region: CASSEALEGAEAFF. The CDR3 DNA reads TGTGCCAGCAGTGAAGCGTTGGAGGGGGCGGAAGCTTTCTTT.

The CDR3, as DNA: TGTGCCAGCAGTCCCGGGACAGAGCGAAATTCACCCCTCCACTTT. This sequence encodes CASSPGTERNSPLHF. This chain uses TRBV6-5 with TRBJ1-6; 7 nucleotides agree with TRBD1. The V and J ends lost 5 bases and 7 bases, in that order; junction bases with no gene match: 8. Germline lookup yields CDR1 MNHEY and CDR2 SVGAGI. This CDR3 has 15 residues.

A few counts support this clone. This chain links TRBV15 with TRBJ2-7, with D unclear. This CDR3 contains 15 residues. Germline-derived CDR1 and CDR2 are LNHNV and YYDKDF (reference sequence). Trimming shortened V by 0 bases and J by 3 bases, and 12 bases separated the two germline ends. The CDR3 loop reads CATSRDLAIHYEQYF. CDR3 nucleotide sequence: TGTGCCACCAGCAGAGATTTGGCCATACACTACGAGCAGTACTTC.

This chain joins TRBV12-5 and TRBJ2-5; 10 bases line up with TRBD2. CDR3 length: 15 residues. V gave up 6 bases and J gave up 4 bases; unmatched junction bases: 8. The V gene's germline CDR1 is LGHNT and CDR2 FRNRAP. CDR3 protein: CASGFSGGARETQYF. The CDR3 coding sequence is TGTGCTAGTGGGTTCAGCGGGGGGGCTCGAGAGACCCAGTACTTC.

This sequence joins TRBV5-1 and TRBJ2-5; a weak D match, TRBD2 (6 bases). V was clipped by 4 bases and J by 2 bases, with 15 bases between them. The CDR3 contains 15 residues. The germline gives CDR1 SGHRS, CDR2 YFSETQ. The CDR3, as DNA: TGCGCCAGCAGCCCTCGGGACTCTCGTCAAGAGACCCAGTACTTC. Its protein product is CASSPRDSRQETQYF.

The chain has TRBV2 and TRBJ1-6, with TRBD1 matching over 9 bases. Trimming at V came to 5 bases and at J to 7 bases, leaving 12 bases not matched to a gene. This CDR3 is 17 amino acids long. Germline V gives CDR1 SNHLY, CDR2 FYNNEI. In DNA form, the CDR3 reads TGTGCCAGCAGTATATCACAGGGGGCGCTAATCAATTCACCCCTCCACTTT. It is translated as CASSISQGALINSPLHF.

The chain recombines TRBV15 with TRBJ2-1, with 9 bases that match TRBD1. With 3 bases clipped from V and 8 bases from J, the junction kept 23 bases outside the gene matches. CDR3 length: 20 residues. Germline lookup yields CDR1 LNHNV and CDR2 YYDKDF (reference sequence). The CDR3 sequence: CATSSAAGSSGQGPEDEQFF. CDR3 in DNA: TGTGCCACCAGCAGTGCGGCCGGAAGCTCGGGACAGGGTCCGGAGGATGAGCAGTTCTTC.

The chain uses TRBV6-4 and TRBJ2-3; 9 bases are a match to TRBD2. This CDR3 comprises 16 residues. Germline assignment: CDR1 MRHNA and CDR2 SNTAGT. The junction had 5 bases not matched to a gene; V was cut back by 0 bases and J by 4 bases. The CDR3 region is CASSDSRRGGPDTQYF. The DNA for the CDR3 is TGTGCCAGCAGTGACTCAAGGCGGGGGGGCCCAGATACGCAGTATTTT.

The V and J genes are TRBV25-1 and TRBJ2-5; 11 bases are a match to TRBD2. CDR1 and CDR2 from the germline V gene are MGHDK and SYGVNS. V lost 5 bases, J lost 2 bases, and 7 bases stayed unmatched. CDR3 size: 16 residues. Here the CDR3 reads CASSSGTSGEQETQYF. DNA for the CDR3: TGTGCCAGCAGTTCGGGGACTAGCGGAGAACAAGAGACCCAGTACTTC.

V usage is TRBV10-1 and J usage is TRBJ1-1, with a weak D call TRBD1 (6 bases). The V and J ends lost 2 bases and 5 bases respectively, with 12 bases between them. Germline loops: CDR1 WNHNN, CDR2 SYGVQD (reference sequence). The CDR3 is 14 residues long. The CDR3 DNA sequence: TGCGCCAGCAGTGAGGATCTGGGGGCAACTGAAGCTTTCTTT. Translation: CASSEDLGATEAFF.

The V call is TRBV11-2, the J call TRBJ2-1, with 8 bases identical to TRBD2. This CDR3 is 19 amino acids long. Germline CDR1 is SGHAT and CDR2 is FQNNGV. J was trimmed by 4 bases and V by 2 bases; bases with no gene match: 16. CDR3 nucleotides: TGTGCCAGCAGCTTAACGCCCGGGCGTCTATCGGGGGGGTACAATGAGCAGTTCTTC. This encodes CASSLTPGRLSGGYNEQFF.

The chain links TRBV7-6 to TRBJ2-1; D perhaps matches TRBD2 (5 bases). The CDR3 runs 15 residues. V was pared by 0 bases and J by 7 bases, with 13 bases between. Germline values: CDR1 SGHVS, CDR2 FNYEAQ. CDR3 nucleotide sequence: TGTGCCAGCAGCTTAGCGGTCGGACTCCTGAATGAGCAGTTCTTC. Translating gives CASSLAVGLLNEQFF.

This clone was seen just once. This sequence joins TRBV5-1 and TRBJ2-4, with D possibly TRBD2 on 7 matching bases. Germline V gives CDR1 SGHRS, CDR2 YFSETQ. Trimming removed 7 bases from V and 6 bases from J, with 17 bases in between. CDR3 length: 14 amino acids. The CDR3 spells CASSGGGEGNIQYF. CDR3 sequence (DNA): TGCGCCAGCTCCGGCGGGGGCGAAGGAAACATTCAGTACTTC.

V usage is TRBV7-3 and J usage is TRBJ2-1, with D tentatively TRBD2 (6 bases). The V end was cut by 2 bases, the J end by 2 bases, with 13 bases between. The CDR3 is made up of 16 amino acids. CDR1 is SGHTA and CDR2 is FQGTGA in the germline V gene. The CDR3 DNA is TGTGCCAGCAGCTTAGGCTACGGGGGTGCCTACAATGAGCAGTTCTTC. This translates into CASSLGYGGAYNEQFF. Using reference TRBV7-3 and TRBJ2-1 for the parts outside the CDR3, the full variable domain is GAGVSQTPSNKVTEKGKYVELRCDPISGHTALYWYRQSLGQGPEFLIYFQGTGAADDSGLPNDRFFAVRPEGSVSTLKIQRTERGDSAVYLCASSLGYGGAYNEQFFGPGTRLTVL.

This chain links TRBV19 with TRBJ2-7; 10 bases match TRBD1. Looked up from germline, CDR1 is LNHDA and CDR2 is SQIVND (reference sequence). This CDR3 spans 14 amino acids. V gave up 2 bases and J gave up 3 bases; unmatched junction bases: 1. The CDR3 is CASSIRTGGYEQYF. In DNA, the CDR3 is TGTGCCAGTAGTATACGGACAGGGGGCTACGAGCAGTACTTC.

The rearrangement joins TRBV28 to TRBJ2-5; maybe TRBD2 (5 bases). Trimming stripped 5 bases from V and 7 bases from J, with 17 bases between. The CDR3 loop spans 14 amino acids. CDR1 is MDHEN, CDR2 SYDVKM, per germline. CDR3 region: CASSPSGPNWTQYF. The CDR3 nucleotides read TGTGCCAGCAGTCCCAGCGGCCCTAATTGGACCCAGTACTTC.

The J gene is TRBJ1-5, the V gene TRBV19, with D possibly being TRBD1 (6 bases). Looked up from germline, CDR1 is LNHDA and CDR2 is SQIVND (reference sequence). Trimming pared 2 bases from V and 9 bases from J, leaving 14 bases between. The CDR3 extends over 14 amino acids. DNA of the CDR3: TGTGCCAGTAGTATAAGGACAGACCTATCGCCCCAGCATTTT. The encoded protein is CASSIRTDLSPQHF.

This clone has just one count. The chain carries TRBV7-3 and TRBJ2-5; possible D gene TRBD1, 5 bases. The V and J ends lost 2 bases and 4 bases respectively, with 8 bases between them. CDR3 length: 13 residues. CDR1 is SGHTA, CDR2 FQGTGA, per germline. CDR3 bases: TGTGCCAGCAGCTTAGACAGAGGAGAGACCCAGTACTTC. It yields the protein CASSLDRGETQYF.

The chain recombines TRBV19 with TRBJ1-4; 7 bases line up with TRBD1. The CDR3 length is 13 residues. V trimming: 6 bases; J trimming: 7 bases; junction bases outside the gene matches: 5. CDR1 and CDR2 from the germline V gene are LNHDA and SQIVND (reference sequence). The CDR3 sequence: CASRDRVVEKLFF. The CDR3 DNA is TGTGCCAGTAGAGACAGGGTAGTTGAAAAACTGTTTTTT.

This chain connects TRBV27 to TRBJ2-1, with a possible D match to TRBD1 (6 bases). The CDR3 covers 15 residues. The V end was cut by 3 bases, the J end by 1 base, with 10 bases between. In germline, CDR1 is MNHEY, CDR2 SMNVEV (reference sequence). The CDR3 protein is CASSLGRGSYNEQFF. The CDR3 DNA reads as TGTGCCAGCAGTTTGGGCAGGGGATCCTACAATGAGCAGTTCTTC.

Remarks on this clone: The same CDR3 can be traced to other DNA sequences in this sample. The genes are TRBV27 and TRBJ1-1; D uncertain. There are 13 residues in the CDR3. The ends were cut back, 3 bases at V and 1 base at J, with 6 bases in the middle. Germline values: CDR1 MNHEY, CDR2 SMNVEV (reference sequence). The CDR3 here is CASSFRENTEAFF. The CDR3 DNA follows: TGTGCCAGCAGTTTTAGAGAGAACACTGAAGCTTTCTTT.

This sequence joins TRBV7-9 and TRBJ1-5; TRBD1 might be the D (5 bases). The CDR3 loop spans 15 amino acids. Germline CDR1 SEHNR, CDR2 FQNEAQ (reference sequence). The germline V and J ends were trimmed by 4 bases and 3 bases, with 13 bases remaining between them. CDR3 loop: CASSSIGGVNQPQHF. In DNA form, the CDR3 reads TGTGCCAGCAGCTCGATCGGAGGGGTCAATCAGCCCCAGCATTTT.